Given below is one TCR beta chain in context. Its antigen is undetermined. A junction end diverges from the germline sequence, so it may reflect a read error. The CDR3 spans 14 residues. From germline, CDR1 is SGHAT and CDR2 FQNNGV. The entry originates in a study of CD8 T cells in ankylosing spondylitis. General study findings and limits: A motif of under ten highly homologous TCR beta variants was seen as apparently characteristic of ankylosing spondylitis blood.

Using its own MiXCR run on the 5' RACE reads, TCRdb lists one record per CDR3 protein. The table shows some 240,000 distinct CDR3 sequences, with over 15% occurring only once. V and J are TRBV11-2 and TRBJ2-2; D may be TRBD2 (5 bases). The TCR was taken from a male donor with ankylosing spondylitis or in good health (not recorded which). The sequencing sample was made of blood, either unsorted or a sorted T cell fraction (not recorded which). The CDR3 here is CASSSALLSGVLFF. CDR3 in DNA: TGTGCCAGCAGCTCAGCTCTGTTATCCGGGGTGCTGTTTTTT.